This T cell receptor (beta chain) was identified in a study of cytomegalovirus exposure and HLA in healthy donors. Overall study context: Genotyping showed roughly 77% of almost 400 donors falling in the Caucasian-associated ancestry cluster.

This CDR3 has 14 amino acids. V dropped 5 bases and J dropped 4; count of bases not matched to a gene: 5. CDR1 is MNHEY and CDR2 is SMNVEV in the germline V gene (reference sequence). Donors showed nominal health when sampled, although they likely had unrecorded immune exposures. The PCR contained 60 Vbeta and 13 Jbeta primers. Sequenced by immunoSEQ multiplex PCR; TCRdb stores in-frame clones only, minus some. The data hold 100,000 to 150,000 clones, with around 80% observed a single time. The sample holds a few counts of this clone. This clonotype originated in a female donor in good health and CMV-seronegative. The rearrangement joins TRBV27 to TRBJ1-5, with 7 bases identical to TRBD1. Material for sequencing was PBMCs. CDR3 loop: CASSLNRGNQPQHF. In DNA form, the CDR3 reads TGTGCCAGCAGTCTAAACAGGGGAAATCAGCCCCAGCATTTT.